A single TCR beta chain is shown here with its context. V lost 6 bases to trimming and J lost 0 bases, with 12 bases between them. CDR3 length equals 15 residues. Germline V gene sequence: CDR1 MNHNS, CDR2 SASEGT. At survey level, the immunoSEQ assay was run in its v3.0 version. TCRdb keeps only in-frame clones here, not all; method: immunoSEQ multiplex PCR. This table holds some 34,000 clones, around 75% found once. The data belong to a study of long-term antiretroviral therapy in people with HIV. This specimen consisted of unsorted PBMCs, obtained 1.9 years after starting antiretroviral therapy. The chain combines TRBV6-1 with TRBJ1-3; D might be TRBD1 (6 bases). This clonotype originated in a man aged 18 to 29 with HIV. The CDR3: CASRLDSFSGNTIYF. Here the CDR3 DNA reads TGTGCCAGCAGACTGGACAGTTTCTCTGGAAACACCATATATTTT.